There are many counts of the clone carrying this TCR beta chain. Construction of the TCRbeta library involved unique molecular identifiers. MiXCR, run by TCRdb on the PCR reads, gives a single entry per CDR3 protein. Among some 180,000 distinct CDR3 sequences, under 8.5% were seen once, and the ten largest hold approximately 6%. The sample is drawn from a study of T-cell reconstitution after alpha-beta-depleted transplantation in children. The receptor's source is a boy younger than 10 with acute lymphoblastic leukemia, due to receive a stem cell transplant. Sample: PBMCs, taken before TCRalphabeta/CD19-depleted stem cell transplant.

For the CDR3, the DNA is TGCGCCAGCAGCCAAGATAAGGGTTGGGACTACGAGCAGTACTTC. Translated: CASSQDKGWDYEQYF. The chain couples TRBV4-3 to TRBJ2-7; D gene uncertain. The V end lost 0 bases, the J end lost 3 bases, and 12 bases lay between the germline ends. CDR3 length: 15 residues. Per germline, CDR1 LGHNA and CDR2 YSLEER.